This T cell receptor beta chain stems from a study of blood T cell repertoires in COVID-19. The CDR3 is 16 residues long. V lost 3 bases, J lost 3 bases, and 14 bases lay in between. CDR1 is SGHTA and CDR2 is FQGTGA in the germline V gene. Participants were placed into cohorts based on the clinical history they reported. A single count supports this clone. Clones were read by immunoSEQ multiplex PCR, and TCRdb kept only the in-frame ones, dropping some. The sample holds approximately 300,000 clones; 90% are singletons and the top ten take roughly 4.3%. The source is a woman aged 18 to 35 with acute COVID-19. This chain connects TRBV7-3 to TRBJ2-2, with D tentatively TRBD1 (5 bases). The sample was PBMCs or T cells enriched from blood (not recorded which). The chain's CDR3 is CASSLGLRQHTGELFF. The CDR3 DNA sequence: TGTGCCAGCAGCTTGGGCCTCCGACAGCACACCGGGGAGCTGTTTTTT. The complete variable domain, with remaining parts taken from reference TRBV7-3 and TRBJ2-2, reads GAGVSQTPSNKVTEKGKYVELRCDPISGHTALYWYRQSLGQGPEFLIYFQGTGAADDSGLPNDRFFAVRPEGSVSTLKIQRTERGDSAVYLCASSLGLRQHTGELFFGEGSRLTVL.